Following are 15 T cell receptor beta chains from one sample sequenced in a study of T cells after yellow fever vaccination. TCRdb reprocessed the 5' RACE reads via MiXCR and lists one record per CDR3 protein. The sample records some 600,000 distinct CDR3 sequences, around a sixth being singletons. The source material was PBMCs, sampled 4 to 5 days after the first yellow fever vaccination. These receptors all come from a man younger than 35 who received the YFV17D yellow fever vaccine.

This chain joins TRBV12-3 or TRBV12-4 and TRBJ1-1, with TRBD1 identical over 8 bases. This CDR3 is 14 amino acids long. V shed 3 bases and J 1 base; nucleotides not matched to a gene: 1. CDR3 sequence reads: CASSFQGANTEAFF. The CDR3 DNA is TGTGCCAGCAGTTTTCAGGGGGCGAACACTGAAGCTTTCTTT.

The CDR3 bases are TGTGCCAGCAGTCTATTCCCCCCCCAGCGGGGGGCTCTGTACAATGAGCAGTTCTTC. Protein sequence: CASSLFPPQRGALYNEQFF. The V gene is TRBV27, the J gene TRBJ2-1, with TRBD2 matching 9 bases. Germline-derived CDR1 and CDR2 are MNHEY and SMNVEV (reference sequence). The CDR3 covers 19 residues. Trimming cost V 5 bases and J 4 bases; bases outside gene matches: 18.

The chain recombines TRBV28 with TRBJ2-5; no clear D gene. The germline CDR1 and CDR2 sequences are MDHEN and SYDVKM. The CDR3 has 13 residues. The V end was cut by 3 bases, the J end by 7 bases, with 12 bases between. The DNA for the CDR3 is TGTGCCAGCAGTTTTACGGCTCAAAGGACCCAGTACTTC. Encoded protein: CASSFTAQRTQYF. Full variable domain (rest looked up from reference TRBV28 and TRBJ2-5): DVKVTQSSRYLVKRTGEKVFLECVQDMDHENMFWYRQDPGLGLRLIYFSYDVKMKEKGDIPEGYSVSREKKERFSLILESASTNQTSMYLCASSFTAQRTQYFGPGTRLLVL.

CDR3 protein: CASSPTPTGANTEAFF. CDR3 coding DNA: TGTGCCAGCAGTCCCACCCCCACAGGGGCGAACACTGAAGCTTTCTTT. V is TRBV27 and J is TRBJ1-1; TRBD1 aligns across 7 bases. The V segment lost 5 bases and the J segment 1 base; nucleotides outside the gene matches: 10. The CDR3 loop spans 16 amino acids. From germline, CDR1 is MNHEY and CDR2 SMNVEV (reference sequence).

The rearrangement links TRBV6-6 to TRBJ2-3; D is unclear. The CDR3 extends over 13 amino acids. Germline V gene lookup returns CDR1 MNHNY and CDR2 SVGAGI (reference sequence). V gave up 6 bases and J gave up 6 bases, with 13 bases separating them. The CDR3 protein is CASSDPATDTQYF. CDR3 bases: TGTGCCAGCAGCGACCCCGCAACGGATACGCAGTATTTT.

This clonotype has more than one count but fewer than ten. The V and J genes are TRBV4-1 and TRBJ1-3, with a possible D match to TRBD1 (5 bases). Germline V CDR1 and CDR2: MGHRA, YSYEKL. V dropped 4 bases and J dropped 3 bases, with 13 bases sitting between them. The CDR3 loop spans 15 amino acids. CDR3 residues: CASSRYRDYGNTIYF. As DNA, the CDR3 is TGCGCCAGCAGCCGCTACCGGGACTATGGAAACACCATATATTTT.

This clonotype was seen many times. V gene TRBV28 combines with J gene TRBJ2-1; 9 bases fit TRBD1. The J segment lost 6 bases and the V segment lost 4 bases, leaving 7 bases of the junction unmatched. The germline gives CDR1 MDHEN, CDR2 SYDVKM. CDR3 size: 15 residues. The CDR3 nucleotides are TGTGCCAGCAGTTGGGCCGGGACAGGGACCAATGAGCAGTTCTTC. Protein product: CASSWAGTGTNEQFF.

Only a few counts were recorded for this clonotype. This chain uses TRBV20-1 with TRBJ1-2; D not resolved. CDR1 is DFQATT, CDR2 SNEGSKA, per germline (reference sequence). This CDR3 contains 9 residues. Trimming cost V 7 bases and J 8 bases, with 8 bases left between them. The CDR3 protein is CSGREGYTF. The CDR3 DNA reads TGCAGTGGTCGGGAGGGCTACACCTTC.

The gene calls are TRBV4-3 and TRBJ1-2; D is ambiguous. The CDR3 extends over 16 amino acids. From germline, CDR1 is LGHNA and CDR2 YSLEER. Trimming removed 0 bases at V and 0 bases at J, with 11 bases between. In DNA form, the CDR3 reads TGCGCCAGCAGCCAAGATCTCGGGCAGCCTAACTATGGCTACACCTTC. This gives the protein CASSQDLGQPNYGYTF.

In this sample, this clonotype turned up a few times. The V gene is TRBV20-1, the J gene TRBJ1-2; D is unresolved. The CDR3 loop spans 17 amino acids. Germline V gene lookup returns CDR1 DFQATT and CDR2 SNEGSKA (reference sequence). The CDR3 reads CRILANLNDASRNGYTF. CDR3 sequence (DNA): TGCAGGATCCTTGCTAATCTCAATGACGCATCACGGAATGGCTACACCTTC.

There are a few counts of this clonotype. V usage is TRBV25-1 and J usage is TRBJ2-5, with D perhaps matching TRBD1 or TRBD2 (6 bases each). Trimming cost V 1 base and J 5 bases, with 20 bases left between them. In germline, CDR1 is MGHDK, CDR2 SYGVNS. This CDR3 comprises 17 residues. The CDR3 DNA reads TGTGCCAGCAGTGAATCGAGGATTGGGGGGCATGTGGAGACCCAGTACTTC. This encodes CASSESRIGGHVETQYF.

The gene calls are TRBV27 and TRBJ2-2; TRBD1 is a possible D gene (5 bases). This CDR3 comprises 14 residues. V shed 8 bases and J shed 1 base, with 11 bases lying between them. Germline V CDR1 and CDR2: MNHEY, SMNVEV (reference sequence). CDR3 sequence: CASPIGQNTGELFF. The CDR3 DNA sequence: TGTGCCAGCCCTATAGGACAGAACACCGGGGAGCTGTTTTTT.

The chain carries TRBV5-1 and TRBJ1-1, with D unresolved. Between the trimmed V and J ends, which lost 1 base and 3 bases, there was a span of 10 bases. Germline V CDR1 and CDR2: SGHRS, YFSETQ. CDR3 length: 14 amino acids. The CDR3 sequence is CASSLHRQDTEAFF. Written as DNA, the CDR3 is TGCGCCAGCAGCTTGCACCGTCAGGACACTGAAGCTTTCTTT.

The V call is TRBV18, the J call TRBJ2-3, with TRBD2 matching 14 bases. Germline V lookup: CDR1 KGHSH, CDR2 LQKENI. The CDR3 runs 16 residues. Germline trimming cut 0 bases from V and 5 bases from J; bases unmatched to any gene: 1. The CDR3 region is CASSPPTSGGEDTQYF. The DNA for the CDR3 is TGTGCCAGCTCACCACCGACTAGCGGGGGGGAAGATACGCAGTATTTT.

For the CDR3, the DNA is TGTGCCAGCATTAGAGGGACACTGAACACTGAAGCTTTCTTT. This sequence encodes CASIRGTLNTEAFF. The J gene is TRBJ1-1, the V gene TRBV12-3 or TRBV12-4; D possibly corresponds to TRBD1 (6 bases). This CDR3 has 14 amino acids. Trimming took off 7 bases at V and 0 bases at J, with 12 bases between the two ends.